This T cell receptor beta chain was sequenced in a study of blood T cell repertoires in COVID-19. Study-wide context: PBMCs, B-cell-depleted T cells, or T cells were the source of the cDNA or gDNA that made up the material.

In the authors' workflow: From reference gene primer amplification, estimates of nucleated cell counts were derived. Clones were sequenced by immunoSEQ multiplex PCR, and TCRdb holds only the in-frame ones, with some missing. Clonal size and the V and J genes are those of that table, whereas D and trimming came from the DNA. The repertoire consists of about 80,000 clones, with 80% occurring once and the leading ten covering 12%. There are 13 residues in the CDR3. From germline, CDR1 is SGHAT and CDR2 FQNNGV. The junction had 9 bases not matched to a gene; V was cut back by 4 bases and J by 11 bases. The receptor comes from a middle-aged woman with active or convalescent COVID-19. Input material: peripheral blood. V and J are TRBV11-2 and TRBJ2-7; 9 bases line up with TRBD1. This chain's CDR3 is CASSSGQGLQEYF. The DNA of the CDR3 is TGTGCCAGCAGCTCCGGACAGGGGCTTCAAGAGTACTTC.